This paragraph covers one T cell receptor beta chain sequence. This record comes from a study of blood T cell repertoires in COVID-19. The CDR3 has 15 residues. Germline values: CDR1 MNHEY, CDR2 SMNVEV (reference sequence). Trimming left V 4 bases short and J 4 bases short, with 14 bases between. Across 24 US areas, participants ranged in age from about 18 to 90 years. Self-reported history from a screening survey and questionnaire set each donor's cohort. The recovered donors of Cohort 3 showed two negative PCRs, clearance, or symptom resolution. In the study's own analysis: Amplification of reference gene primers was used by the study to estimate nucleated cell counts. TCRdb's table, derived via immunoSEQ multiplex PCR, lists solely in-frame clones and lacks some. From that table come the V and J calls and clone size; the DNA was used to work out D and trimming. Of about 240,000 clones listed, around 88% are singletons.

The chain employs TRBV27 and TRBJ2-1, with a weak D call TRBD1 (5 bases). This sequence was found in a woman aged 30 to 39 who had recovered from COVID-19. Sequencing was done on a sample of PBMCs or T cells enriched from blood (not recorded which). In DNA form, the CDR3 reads TGTGCCAGCAGTTACATTCCGACAGAGTACAATGAGCAGTTCTTC. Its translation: CASSYIPTEYNEQFF.